This record concerns one TCR beta chain sequence. Deletions cut 2 bases from V and 2 bases from J, with 14 bases between. The CDR3 extends over 15 amino acids. Germline V gene sequence: CDR1 SGHRS, CDR2 YFSETQ. These data originate in a study of blood T cell repertoires in COVID-19. Study details: The samples span acute and convalescent COVID-19 from the United States, Italy and Spain. From T cells, B-cell-depleted T cells, or PBMCs came the material, which was cDNA or gDNA.

In the authors' methods: Amplifying reference gene primers gave estimates of nucleated cell counts. Clones were sequenced by immunoSEQ multiplex PCR, and TCRdb holds only the in-frame ones, with some missing. V, J and clone size were drawn from that table, and D and trimming were deduced from the DNA. The repertoire holds about 73,000 clones, with roughly 88% as singletons. The sequence came from a man older than 75 with active or convalescent COVID-19. Material: peripheral blood. V and J are TRBV5-1 and TRBJ2-7; possibly TRBD2 for D (6 bases). CDR3 nucleotide sequence: TGCGCCAGCAGCTTCGGGGACGCGGGGCCCTACGAGCAGTACTTC. Its translation is CASSFGDAGPYEQYF.